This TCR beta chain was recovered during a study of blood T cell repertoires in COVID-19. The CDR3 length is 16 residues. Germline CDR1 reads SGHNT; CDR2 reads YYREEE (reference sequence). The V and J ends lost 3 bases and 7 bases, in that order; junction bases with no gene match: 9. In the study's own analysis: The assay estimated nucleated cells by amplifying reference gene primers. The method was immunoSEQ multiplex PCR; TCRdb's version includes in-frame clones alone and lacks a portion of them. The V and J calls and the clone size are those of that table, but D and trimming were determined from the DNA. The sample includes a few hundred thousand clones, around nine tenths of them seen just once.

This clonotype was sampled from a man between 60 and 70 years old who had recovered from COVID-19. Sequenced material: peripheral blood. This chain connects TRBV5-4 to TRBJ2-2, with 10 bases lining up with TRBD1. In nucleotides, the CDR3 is TGTGCCAGCAGCTACCCCTCGGGACAGGGGAACGGGGAGCTGTTTTTT. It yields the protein CASSYPSGQGNGELFF.